This T cell receptor (beta chain) comes out of a study of blood T cells in healthy people across ages. Study conclusions and caveats: There were more naive CD4+ cells and higher diversity in long-lived donors than in aged donors. Expanded clonotype shifts may have been confounded, as the donors had an unknown CMV status.

The CDR3 is made up of 13 amino acids. Looked up from germline, CDR1 is KGHDR and CDR2 is SFDVKD. The ends were cut back, 9 bases at V and 0 bases at J, with 11 bases in the middle. Together with a sample-barcoded 5' primer, a J-beta primer mix was included in a second PCR lasting about 6 to 12 cycles. A template-switch adaptor that had 12 random nucleotides put a tag on each cDNA molecule. Each single sample gave us at least 2.5 million CDR3-containing paired-end reads. Using its own MiXCR run on the 5' RACE reads, TCRdb lists one record per CDR3 protein. Seen here are about 700,000 distinct CDR3 sequences, around 32% observed once, and the top ten hold 15% to 19%. In its sample, this clonotype was seen many times. The antigen is undetermined.

The origin of this receptor is a woman aged 80 or over in good health. The chain links TRBV24-1 to TRBJ2-7; D unresolved. Input material: blood. The CDR3 DNA sequence: TGTGCCACCTCTAATCACGTCTCCTACGAGCAGTACTTC. It codes for CATSNHVSYEQYF.